This TCR beta chain came from a study of cytomegalovirus exposure and HLA in healthy donors. CDR1 is LNHNV, CDR2 YYDKDF, per germline (reference sequence). V was clipped by 3 bases and J by 4 bases; unmatched bases: 5. The CDR3 is 15 residues long. Primers: 60 Vbeta forward and 13 Jbeta reverse. TCRdb's copy holds only in-frame clones and misses some; the assay was immunoSEQ multiplex PCR. Of tens of thousands of clones listed, roughly 80% were seen once; the top ten hold less than 25%. The sequenced material came from PBMCs. V is TRBV15 and J is TRBJ2-1; 8 bases are shared with TRBD2. The TCR sequence derives from a woman in her thirties or forties in good health and CMV-seropositive. Written as DNA, the CDR3 is TGTGCCACCAGCAGCGGGGGGGTCTCTTACAATGAGCAGTTCTTC. Its translation is CATSSGGVSYNEQFF.